This T cell receptor beta chain originates from a study of cytomegalovirus exposure and HLA in healthy donors. PCR employed 60 Vbeta and 13 Jbeta primers. Method: immunoSEQ multiplex PCR; TCRdb's copy keeps in-frame clones and lacks some. The table lists around 120,000 clones. The CDR3 is 14 amino acids. Per germline, CDR1 MNHEY and CDR2 SVGAGI. The junction had 2 bases not matched to a gene; V was cut back by 5 bases and J by 0 bases. Sequencing was carried out using PBMCs. The chain uses TRBV6-5 and TRBJ2-5, with 8 bases that match TRBD2. This TCR was sampled from a man aged 45-60 years in good health and CMV-seronegative. In DNA, the CDR3 is TGTGCCAGCAGTACTAGCGGTTACCAAGAGACCCAGTACTTC. It specifies CASSTSGYQETQYF.